Following are 30 T cell receptor beta chains from one sample sequenced in a study of radiotherapy plus CTLA-4 blockade in lung cancer. The table came from immunoSEQ multiplex PCR; TCRdb's copy has only in-frame clones and leaves some out. The sample shows 70,000 to 95,000 clones, around 86% of them seen only once. The sample consisted of peripheral blood, taken from a patient treated with radiotherapy plus ipilimumab. These TCRs come from a human donor with non-small cell lung cancer that progressed on radiotherapy plus ipilimumab.

The chain combines TRBV21-1 with TRBJ1-4; the table calls TRBD1, which could not be checked here. TRBV21-1 is a pseudogene segment. The CDR3 is 15 residues long. The CDR3 loop is CASSRARGPDEKLFF. CDR3 nucleotides: TGTGCCAGCAGCAGAGCCAGGGGGCCGGATGAAAAACTGTTTTTT.

This clone came up a few times. The chain has TRBV5-1 and TRBJ2-2; 8 bases are shared with TRBD1. Germline V gene sequence: CDR1 SGHRS, CDR2 YFSETQ. J lost 4 bases, V lost 3 bases, and 5 bases had no gene match. CDR3 length equals 15 residues. The CDR3, as DNA: TGCGCCAGCAGCTGGGACAGGTCTAGCACCGGGGAGCTGTTTTTT. It codes for CASSWDRSSTGELFF.

The V and J genes are TRBV30 and TRBJ2-1, with a possible D match to TRBD2 (5 bases). The CDR3 is made up of 17 amino acids. Germline V gene lookup returns CDR1 GTSNPN and CDR2 SVGIG (reference sequence). The ends were cut back, 0 bases at V and 5 bases at J, with 20 bases in the middle. This CDR3 is CAWSVIGWTASHNEQFF. CDR3 in DNA: TGTGCCTGGAGTGTAATAGGCTGGACTGCGTCGCACAATGAGCAGTTCTTC.

The chain combines TRBV18 with TRBJ1-1; D gene ambiguous. This CDR3 contains 14 residues. V shed 4 bases and J shed 1 base, with 10 bases lying between them. Germline CDR1 reads KGHSH; CDR2 reads LQKENI. CDR3 bases: TGTGCCAGCTCACGTTTCGGATCGAACACTGAAGCTTTCTTT. Protein: CASSRFGSNTEAFF.

A single count supports this clone. The gene calls are TRBV6-5 and TRBJ1-5, with 10 bases identical to TRBD1. The CDR3 extends over 16 amino acids. Per the germline V gene, CDR1 is MNHEY and CDR2 is SVGAGI. V lost 4 bases to trimming and J lost 7 bases; unmatched junction nucleotides: 10. The CDR3 nucleotides read TGTGCCAGCAGTTCCTCCGGGACAGGGGTGCGGCAGCCCCAGCATTTT. Residues: CASSSSGTGVRQPQHF.

The V gene is TRBV11-1, the J gene TRBJ2-3; 7 bases are a match to TRBD2. Germline values: CDR1 SGHAT, CDR2 FQDESV (reference sequence). J gave up 4 bases and V 7 bases, and 5 bases lay outside the gene matches. The CDR3 totals 13 residues. This CDR3 reads CASNSAGADTQYF. Here the CDR3 DNA reads TGTGCCAGCAATAGCGCGGGGGCAGATACGCAGTATTTT.

Only one count was recorded for this clone. This sequence joins TRBV5-4 and TRBJ2-5; D call uncertain. Between the trimmed V and J ends, which lost 1 base and 5 bases, there was a span of 12 bases. This CDR3 region has 14 residues. Per germline, CDR1 SGHNT and CDR2 YYREEE (reference sequence). The CDR3: CASSLTPIEETQYF. DNA of the CDR3: TGTGCCAGCAGCTTGACCCCCATCGAGGAGACCCAGTACTTC.

V and J are TRBV5-1 and TRBJ2-7; 11 nucleotides match TRBD2. This CDR3 comprises 15 residues. Germline trimming cut 2 bases from V and 0 bases from J; bases unmatched to any gene: 1. The V gene's germline CDR1 is SGHRS and CDR2 YFSETQ. CDR3 DNA: TGCGCCAGCAGCTTAACTAGCGGGAGCTCCTACGAGCAGTACTTC. It is translated as CASSLTSGSSYEQYF.

V and J are TRBV5-1 and TRBJ2-3; 9 bases line up with TRBD1. Germline V gene lookup returns CDR1 SGHRS and CDR2 YFSETQ. With V trimmed by 7 bases and J by 4 bases, 7 bases remained unmatched. The CDR3 covers 14 residues. The CDR3 region is CASGKTGGADTQYF. CDR3 DNA: TGCGCCAGCGGCAAGACAGGGGGAGCAGATACGCAGTATTTT.

CDR3 in DNA: TGTGCCAGCAGCCAAGGAAACACAGATACGCAGTATTTT. It codes for CASSQGNTDTQYF. The chain recombines TRBV14 with TRBJ2-3; D is uncertain. V was cut by 1 base and J by 2 bases, with 4 bases left in between. Looked up from germline, CDR1 is SGHDN and CDR2 is FVKESK. This CDR3 has 13 residues.

The chain recombines TRBV7-8 with TRBJ1-1; D gene unclear. V was shortened by 4 bases and J by 3 bases, with 12 bases between the two germline ends. The CDR3 is 14 residues long. Germline CDR1 and CDR2: SGHVS and FQNEAQ. In DNA form, the CDR3 reads TGTGCCAGCAGCTCCCCAGGTAGGGACACTGAAGCTTTCTTT. Translation gives CASSSPGRDTEAFF.

This chain uses TRBV7-2 with TRBJ2-2; no reliable D call. Germline V gives CDR1 SGHTA, CDR2 FQGNSA. This CDR3 contains 13 residues. Trimming pared 2 bases from V and 4 bases from J, leaving 5 bases between. As DNA, the CDR3 is TGTGCCAGCAGCTTATTCAGCACCGGGGAGCTGTTTTTT. Residues: CASSLFSTGELFF.

The chain has TRBV30 and TRBJ2-3; D tentatively fits TRBD1 or TRBD2 (5 bases each). The CDR3 is 14 residues long. Trimming pared 0 bases from V and 5 bases from J, leaving 12 bases between. CDR1 is GTSNPN, CDR2 SVGIG, per germline (reference sequence). This chain's CDR3 is CAWSVPGRGDTQYF. CDR3 DNA sequence: TGTGCCTGGAGTGTGCCGGGACGCGGAGATACGCAGTATTTT.

The rearrangement joins TRBV11-1 to TRBJ1-2, with 7 bases matching TRBD1. Germline CDR1 is SGHAT and CDR2 is FQDESV (reference sequence). This CDR3 is 17 amino acids long. The V and J ends lost 2 bases and 8 bases, in that order; junction bases with no gene match: 17. In DNA form, the CDR3 reads TGTGCCAGCAGCTTAACCCCTCTCGGACAGGAGGCACGGGGCTACACCTTC. Its protein product is CASSLTPLGQEARGYTF. The complete variable domain, with remaining parts taken from reference TRBV11-1 and TRBJ1-2, reads EAEVAQSPRYKITEKSQAVAFWCDPISGHATLYWYRQILGQGPELLVQFQDESVVDDSQLPKDRFSAERLKGVDSTLKIQPAELGDSAMYLCASSLTPLGQEARGYTFGSGTRLTVV.

The V and J genes are TRBV6-5 and TRBJ1-1; D remains ambiguous. The CDR3 sequence is 12 residues long. Germline assignment: CDR1 MNHEY and CDR2 SVGAGI. The V end was cut by 0 bases, the J end by 6 bases, with 5 bases between. The CDR3 region has the DNA TGTGCCAGCAGTTACTCCGGGGCTGAAGCTTTCTTT. This sequence encodes CASSYSGAEAFF.

This clone was observed once. The chain recombines TRBV6-1 with TRBJ2-5; 8 bases are shared with TRBD2. The assigned J gene may be wrong: the sequence end matches TRBJ2-7 better. The germline V gene has CDR1 MNHNS and CDR2 SASEGT. The CDR3 is made up of 14 amino acids. CDR3 protein: CASSDTSGAYEQYF. The CDR3 coding sequence is TGTGCCAGCAGTGACACTAGCGGTGCCTACGAGCAGTACTTC.

The chain carries TRBV19 and TRBJ2-7, with D possibly TRBD2 on 7 matching bases. The V end was cut by 5 bases, the J end by 3 bases, with 17 bases between. Germline V gene lookup returns CDR1 LNHDA and CDR2 SQIVND (reference sequence). The CDR3 extends over 15 amino acids. CDR3 sequence reads: CASSEGEGPIYEQYF. CDR3 bases: TGTGCCAGTAGTGAGGGGGAGGGCCCGATCTACGAGCAGTACTTC.

As for this clone: Additional DNA sequences in this sample encode the identical CDR3. The CDR3 protein is CASSPRQQETQYF. The CDR3, as DNA: TGTGCCAGCTCACCACGGCAGCAAGAGACCCAGTACTTC. This chain uses TRBV18 with TRBJ2-5; D is unclear. V gave up 1 base and J gave up 2 bases, with 5 bases separating them. Germline assignment: CDR1 KGHSH and CDR2 LQKENI. The CDR3 totals 13 residues.

The chain carries TRBV6-5 and TRBJ2-2, with a weak D call TRBD1 (7 bases). From germline, CDR1 is MNHEY and CDR2 SVGAGI. The CDR3 contains 14 residues. The V and J ends lost 7 bases and 4 bases respectively, with 13 bases between them. Here the CDR3 reads CASKNRGGTGELFF. DNA of the CDR3: TGTGCCAGCAAAAACAGGGGAGGCACCGGGGAGCTGTTTTTT.

This clone was observed a few times. This chain uses TRBV6-1 with TRBJ1-2, with D perhaps TRBD1 (6 bases). The CDR3 is 11 residues long. Germline CDR1 reads MNHNS; CDR2 reads SASEGT. Deletions cut 7 bases from V and 6 bases from J, with 9 bases between. CDR3 amino acids: CASTTGNGYTF. CDR3 bases: TGTGCCAGCACCACAGGGAATGGCTACACCTTC.

The chain uses TRBV28 and TRBJ1-5, with D possibly matching TRBD1 (6 bases). Germline CDR1 reads MDHEN; CDR2 reads SYDVKM. CDR3 size: 12 residues. Deletions cut 10 bases from V and 7 bases from J, with 14 bases between. The DNA of the CDR3 is TGTGCCACCAAGGGGGGGAGGCAGCCCCAGCATTTT. Translation gives CATKGGRQPQHF.

V usage is TRBV2 and J usage is TRBJ2-5; D call uncertain. V was trimmed by 5 bases and J by 7 bases, leaving 20 bases between them. CDR1 and CDR2 (germline): SNHLY, FYNNEI. The CDR3 is 15 amino acids. The chain's CDR3 is CASSTDLVPLGTQYF. The CDR3 coding sequence is TGTGCCAGCAGTACCGATCTAGTTCCCCTCGGGACCCAGTACTTC.

This clone is a singleton in its sample. The rearrangement links TRBV6-5 to TRBJ1-2; 9 nucleotides align to TRBD1. The germline gives CDR1 MNHEY, CDR2 SVGAGI. The CDR3 is 16 amino acids. The ends lost 3 bases at V and 1 base at J; junction bases unmatched: 6. DNA of the CDR3: TGTGCCAGCAGTTATCCGAGGGACAGGGTTAACTATGGCTACACCTTC. Translated, it gives CASSYPRDRVNYGYTF.

This chain uses TRBV27 with TRBJ2-2, with a tentative D call TRBD2 (5 bases). From germline, CDR1 is MNHEY and CDR2 SMNVEV (reference sequence). The CDR3 totals 15 residues. V was clipped by 4 bases and J by 1 base, with 10 bases between them. CDR3: CASSWGAQNTGELFF. CDR3 nucleotide sequence: TGTGCCAGCAGTTGGGGAGCCCAGAACACCGGGGAGCTGTTTTTT.

This CDR3 reads CASSLVPELEQYF. In DNA, the CDR3 is TGTGCCAGCAGCTTAGTCCCGGAGTTAGAGCAGTACTTC. This rearrangement joins TRBV7-9 to TRBJ2-7; no firm D call. The CDR3 is 13 residues long. Trimming took off 1 base at V and 7 bases at J, with 11 bases between the two ends. Germline CDR1 is SEHNR and CDR2 is FQNEAQ (reference sequence).

The chain carries TRBV27 and TRBJ1-2; D unclear. The CDR3 runs to 14 residues. V was shortened by 0 bases and J by 4 bases, with 9 bases between the two germline ends. Germline V gene lookup returns CDR1 MNHEY and CDR2 SMNVEV (reference sequence). CDR3 residues: CASSLSPYFYGYTF. CDR3 DNA sequence: TGTGCCAGCAGTTTATCGCCCTACTTCTATGGCTACACCTTC.

The chain links TRBV29-1 to TRBJ2-2; D call uncertain. This CDR3 spans 11 amino acids. V lost 7 bases and J lost 1, with 4 bases in between. The V gene's germline CDR1 is SQVTM and CDR2 ANQGSEA. For the CDR3, the DNA is TGCAGCGCCGTGAACACCGGGGAGCTGTTTTTT. As protein: CSAVNTGELFF.

The chain employs TRBV7-2 and TRBJ2-7; 12 nucleotides agree with TRBD1. Germline V gene lookup returns CDR1 SGHTA and CDR2 FQGNSA. CDR3 size: 16 residues. V lost 0 bases and J lost 4; bases outside the gene matches: 4. Here the CDR3 reads CASSLAGTGGNYEQYF. The CDR3 region has the DNA TGTGCCAGCAGCTTAGCGGGGACAGGGGGCAATTACGAGCAGTACTTC.

The J gene is TRBJ1-2, the V gene TRBV2; tentatively, D is TRBD1 (6 bases). This CDR3 is built from 15 residues. Germline lookup yields CDR1 SNHLY and CDR2 FYNNEI. Deletions cut 4 bases from V and 7 bases from J, with 19 bases between. The CDR3 here is CASSARQGSFGGYTF. Here the CDR3 DNA reads TGTGCCAGCAGTGCAAGGCAGGGGTCCTTCGGTGGCTACACCTTC.

The chain uses TRBV19 and TRBJ1-5, with a possible D match to TRBD1 (5 bases). Trimming cost V 2 bases and J 7 bases, with 18 bases left between them. The CDR3 is 16 residues long. Germline CDR1 LNHDA, CDR2 SQIVND (reference sequence). CDR3 protein: CASSIWGGHAPQPQHF. As DNA, the CDR3 is TGTGCCAGTAGTATATGGGGAGGACATGCACCCCAGCCCCAGCATTTT.